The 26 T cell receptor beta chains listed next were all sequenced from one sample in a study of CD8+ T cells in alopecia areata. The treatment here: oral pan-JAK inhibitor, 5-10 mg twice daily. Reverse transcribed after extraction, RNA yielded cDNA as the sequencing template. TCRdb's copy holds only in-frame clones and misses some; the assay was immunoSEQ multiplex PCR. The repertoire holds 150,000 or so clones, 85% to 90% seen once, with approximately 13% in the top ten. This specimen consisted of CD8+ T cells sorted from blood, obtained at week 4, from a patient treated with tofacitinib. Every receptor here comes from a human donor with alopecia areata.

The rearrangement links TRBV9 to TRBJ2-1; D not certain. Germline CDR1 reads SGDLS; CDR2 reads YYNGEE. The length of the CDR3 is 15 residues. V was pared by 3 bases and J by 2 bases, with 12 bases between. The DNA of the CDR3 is TGTGCCAGCAGCGCCTTGGAACAGACCTACAATGAGCAGTTCTTC. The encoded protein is CASSALEQTYNEQFF.

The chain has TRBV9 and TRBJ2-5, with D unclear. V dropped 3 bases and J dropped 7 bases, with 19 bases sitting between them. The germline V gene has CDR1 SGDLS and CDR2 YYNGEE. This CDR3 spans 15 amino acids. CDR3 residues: CASSEGGRFDGTQYF. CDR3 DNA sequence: TGTGCCAGCAGCGAAGGCGGCAGGTTTGATGGGACCCAGTACTTC. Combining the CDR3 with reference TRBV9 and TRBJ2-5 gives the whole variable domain DSGVTQTPKHLITATGQRVTLRCSPRSGDLSVYWYQQSLDQGLQFLIQYYNGEERAKGNILERFSAQQFPDLHSELNLSSLELGDSALYFCASSEGGRFDGTQYFGPGTRLLVL.

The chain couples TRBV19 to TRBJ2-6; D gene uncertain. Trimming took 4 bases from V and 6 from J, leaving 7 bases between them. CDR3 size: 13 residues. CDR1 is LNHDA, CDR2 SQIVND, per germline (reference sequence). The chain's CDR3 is CASSTRSANVLTF. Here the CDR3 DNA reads TGTGCCAGTAGTACCCGTTCGGCCAACGTCCTGACTTTC.

CDR3 sequence (DNA): TGTGCCAGCAGCTTTGAAGTCGGGACTAGCACAGATACGCAGTATTTT. It is translated as CASSFEVGTSTDTQYF. The rearrangement uses TRBV11-2 and TRBJ2-3; tentatively, D is TRBD2 (6 bases). This CDR3 spans 16 amino acids. Between the trimmed V and J ends, which lost 3 bases and 0 bases, there was a span of 13 bases. From germline, CDR1 is SGHAT and CDR2 FQNNGV.

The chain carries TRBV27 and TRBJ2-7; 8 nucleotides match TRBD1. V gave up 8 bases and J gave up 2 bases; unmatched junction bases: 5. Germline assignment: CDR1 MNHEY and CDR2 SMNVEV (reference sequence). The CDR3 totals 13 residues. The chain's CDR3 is CASGPGQAYEQYF. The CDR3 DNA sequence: TGTGCCAGCGGACCGGGACAGGCCTACGAGCAGTACTTC.

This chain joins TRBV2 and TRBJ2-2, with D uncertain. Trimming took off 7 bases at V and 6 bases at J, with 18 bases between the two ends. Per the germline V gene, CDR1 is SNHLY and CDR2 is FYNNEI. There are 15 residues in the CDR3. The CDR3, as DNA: TGTGCCAGCAATAGTGGGCAAACGGTCCCCGGGGAGCTGTTTTTT. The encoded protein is CASNSGQTVPGELFF.

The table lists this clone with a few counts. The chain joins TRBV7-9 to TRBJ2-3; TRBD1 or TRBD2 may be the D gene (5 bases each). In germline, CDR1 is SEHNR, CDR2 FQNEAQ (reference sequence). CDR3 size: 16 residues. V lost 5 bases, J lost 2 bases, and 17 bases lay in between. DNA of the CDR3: TGTGCCAGCAGCCTAGGGGACCTGAAGGCCACAGATACGCAGTATTTT. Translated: CASSLGDLKATDTQYF.

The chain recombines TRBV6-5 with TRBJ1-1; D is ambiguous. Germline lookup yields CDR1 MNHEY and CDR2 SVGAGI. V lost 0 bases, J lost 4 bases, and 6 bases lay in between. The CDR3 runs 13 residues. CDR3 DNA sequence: TGTGCCAGCAGTTACTCAATAGGCACTGAAGCTTTCTTT. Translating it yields CASSYSIGTEAFF.

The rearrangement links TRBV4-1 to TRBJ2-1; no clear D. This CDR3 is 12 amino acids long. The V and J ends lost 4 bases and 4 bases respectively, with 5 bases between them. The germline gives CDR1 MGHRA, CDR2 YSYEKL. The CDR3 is CASSLAYNEQFF. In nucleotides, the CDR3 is TGCGCCAGCAGCCTTGCATACAATGAGCAGTTCTTC.

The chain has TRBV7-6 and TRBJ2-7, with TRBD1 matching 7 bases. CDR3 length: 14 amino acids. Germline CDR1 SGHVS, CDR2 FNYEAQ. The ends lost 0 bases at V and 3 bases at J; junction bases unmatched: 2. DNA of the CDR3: TGTGCCAGCAGCTTAGCAGGACAGGACTACGAGCAGTACTTC. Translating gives CASSLAGQDYEQYF.

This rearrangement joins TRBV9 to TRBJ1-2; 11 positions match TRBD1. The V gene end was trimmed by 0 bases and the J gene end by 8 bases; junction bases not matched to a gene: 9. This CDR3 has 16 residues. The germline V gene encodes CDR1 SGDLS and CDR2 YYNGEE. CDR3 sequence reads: CASSVAEGQGAWGYTF. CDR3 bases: TGTGCCAGCAGCGTAGCTGAAGGACAGGGGGCGTGGGGCTACACCTTC.

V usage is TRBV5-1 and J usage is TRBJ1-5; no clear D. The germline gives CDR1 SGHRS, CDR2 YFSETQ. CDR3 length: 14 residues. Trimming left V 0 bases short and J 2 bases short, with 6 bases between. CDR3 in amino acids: CASSLASGNQPQHF. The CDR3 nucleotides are TGCGCCAGCAGCTTGGCGTCTGGCAATCAGCCCCAGCATTTT.

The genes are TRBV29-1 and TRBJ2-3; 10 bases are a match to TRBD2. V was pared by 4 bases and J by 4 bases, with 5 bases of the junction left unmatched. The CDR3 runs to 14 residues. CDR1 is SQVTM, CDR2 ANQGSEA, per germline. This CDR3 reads CSVVSSGRADTQYF. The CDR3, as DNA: TGCAGCGTTGTATCTAGCGGGAGAGCAGATACGCAGTATTTT.

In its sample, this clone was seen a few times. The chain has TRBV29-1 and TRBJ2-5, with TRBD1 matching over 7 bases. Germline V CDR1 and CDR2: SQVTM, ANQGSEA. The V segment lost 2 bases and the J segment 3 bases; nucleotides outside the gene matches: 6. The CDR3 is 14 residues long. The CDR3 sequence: CSVETPGTEETQYF. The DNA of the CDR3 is TGCAGCGTTGAAACCCCCGGGACAGAAGAGACCCAGTACTTC.

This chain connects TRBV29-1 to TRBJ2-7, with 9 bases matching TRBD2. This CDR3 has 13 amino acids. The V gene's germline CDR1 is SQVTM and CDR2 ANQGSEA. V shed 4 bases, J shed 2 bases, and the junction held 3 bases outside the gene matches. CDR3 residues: CSVVGGGAYEQYF. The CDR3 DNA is TGCAGCGTTGTTGGCGGGGGGGCCTACGAGCAGTACTTC.

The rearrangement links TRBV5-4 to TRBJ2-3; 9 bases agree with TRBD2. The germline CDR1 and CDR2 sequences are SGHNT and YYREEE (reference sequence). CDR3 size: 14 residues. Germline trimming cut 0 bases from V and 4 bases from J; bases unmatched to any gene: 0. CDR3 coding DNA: TGTGCCAGCAGCTTGGAGCGGGGGGCAGATACGCAGTATTTT. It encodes CASSLERGADTQYF.

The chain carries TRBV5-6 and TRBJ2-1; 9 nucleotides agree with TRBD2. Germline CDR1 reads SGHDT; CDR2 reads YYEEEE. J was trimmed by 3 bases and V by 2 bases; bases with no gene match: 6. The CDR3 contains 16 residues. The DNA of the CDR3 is TGTGCCAGCAGCTTCCTTACTAGCGGGCGCTACAATGAGCAGTTCTTC. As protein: CASSFLTSGRYNEQFF.

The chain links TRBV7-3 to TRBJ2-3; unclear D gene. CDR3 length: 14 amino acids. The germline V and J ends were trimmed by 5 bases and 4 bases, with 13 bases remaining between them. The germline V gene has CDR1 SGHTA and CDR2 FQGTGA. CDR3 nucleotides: TGTGCCAGCAGCGATTTGACCTCCCCAGATACGCAGTATTTT. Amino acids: CASSDLTSPDTQYF.

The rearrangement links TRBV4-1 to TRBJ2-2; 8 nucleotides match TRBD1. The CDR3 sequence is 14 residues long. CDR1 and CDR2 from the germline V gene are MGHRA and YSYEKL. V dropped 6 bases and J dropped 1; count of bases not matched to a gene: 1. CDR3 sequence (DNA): TGCGCCAGCAGGACAGGGGAGAACACCGGGGAGCTGTTTTTT. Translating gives CASRTGENTGELFF.

The CDR3 bases are TGTGCCAGCAGCCTGGGACAGAACACTGAAGCTTTCTTT. This translates into CASSLGQNTEAFF. The chain employs TRBV9 and TRBJ1-1, with a possible D match to TRBD1 (6 bases). The CDR3 spans 13 residues. CDR1 is SGDLS and CDR2 is YYNGEE in the germline V gene. V gave up 4 bases and J gave up 1 base, with 8 bases separating them.

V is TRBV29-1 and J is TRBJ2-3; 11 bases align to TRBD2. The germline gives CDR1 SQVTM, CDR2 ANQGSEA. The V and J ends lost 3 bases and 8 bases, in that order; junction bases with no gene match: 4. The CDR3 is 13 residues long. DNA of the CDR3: TGCAGCGTTGAGACTAGCGGGAAGGTTACGCAGTATTTT. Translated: CSVETSGKVTQYF.

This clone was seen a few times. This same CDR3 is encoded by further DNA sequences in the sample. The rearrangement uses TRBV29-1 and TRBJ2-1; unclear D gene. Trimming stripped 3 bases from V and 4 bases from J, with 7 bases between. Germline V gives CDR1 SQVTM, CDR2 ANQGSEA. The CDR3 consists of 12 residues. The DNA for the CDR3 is TGCAGCGTTGAGGGCAGATACAATGAGCAGTTCTTC. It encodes CSVEGRYNEQFF.

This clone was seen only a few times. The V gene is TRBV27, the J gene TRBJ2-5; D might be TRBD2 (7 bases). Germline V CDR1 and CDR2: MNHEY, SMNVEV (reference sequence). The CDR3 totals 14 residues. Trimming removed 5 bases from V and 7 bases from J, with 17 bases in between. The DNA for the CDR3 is TGTGCCAGCAGTCCGGACAGCCGCGGGGGGACCCAGTACTTC. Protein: CASSPDSRGGTQYF.

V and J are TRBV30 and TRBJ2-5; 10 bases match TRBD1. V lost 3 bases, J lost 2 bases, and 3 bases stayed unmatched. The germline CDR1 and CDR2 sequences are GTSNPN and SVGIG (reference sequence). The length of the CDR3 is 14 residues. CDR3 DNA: TGTGCCTGGAGGGACAGGGGGACACAAGAGACCCAGTACTTC. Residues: CAWRDRGTQETQYF. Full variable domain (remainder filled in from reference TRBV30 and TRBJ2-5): SQTIHQWPATLVQPVGSPLSLECTVEGTSNPNLYWYRQAAGRGLQLLFYSVGIGQISSEVPQNLSASRPQDRQFILSSKKLLLSDSGFYLCAWRDRGTQETQYFGPGTRLLVL.

The CDR3, as DNA: TGCAGCGTTGACGGCCAGAGCGGCACAGATACGCAGTATTTT. Amino acids: CSVDGQSGTDTQYF. The chain recombines TRBV29-1 with TRBJ2-3; D is unresolved. The germline CDR1 and CDR2 sequences are SQVTM and ANQGSEA. Trimming took off 3 bases at V and 1 base at J, with 11 bases between the two ends. This CDR3 has 14 amino acids.

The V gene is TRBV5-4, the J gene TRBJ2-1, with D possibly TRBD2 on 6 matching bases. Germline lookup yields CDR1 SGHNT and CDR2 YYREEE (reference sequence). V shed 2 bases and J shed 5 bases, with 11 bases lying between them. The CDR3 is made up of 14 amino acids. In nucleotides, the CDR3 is TGTGCCAGCAGCTTTCCTGGAGGGGACAATGAGCAGTTCTTC. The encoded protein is CASSFPGGDNEQFF.